This T cell receptor beta chain is from a study of T-cell memory formation after mild COVID-19. Notes on the study in general: Day 15 to 85 contractors were CD4/CD8 balanced; later expanders leaned CD4+. Nothing confirmed that second-wave clones peaking on day 37 were specific for SARS-CoV-2. Shrinking CD4+ clones were chiefly CM and EM; CD8+ ones were chiefly EMRA.

This CDR3 has 16 amino acids. V was shortened by 0 bases and J by 0 bases, with 12 bases between the two germline ends. The germline V gene encodes CDR1 LNHNV and CDR2 YYDKDF (reference sequence). TCRdb reanalysed the 5' RACE reads using MiXCR and keeps one entry per CDR3 protein. The sample contains roughly 140,000 distinct CDR3 sequences, 14% to 15% of which appear only once. Worth noting for this clonotype: Its antigen remains unknown.

What was sequenced was PBMCs or a T cell subset sorted from them (not recorded which). The J gene is TRBJ2-7, the V gene TRBV15; D possibly corresponds to TRBD2 (6 bases). The TCR originated in an adult woman who had mild COVID-19 (a few samples of this study predate the infection). Cell type and time point are not known. CDR3 in amino acids: CATSRDQEGSSYEQYF. In nucleotides, the CDR3 is TGTGCCACCAGCAGAGATCAGGAGGGGAGCTCCTACGAGCAGTACTTC.